Each of the 20 T cell receptor beta chains below was sequenced from the same sample in a study of CD8+ T cells in alopecia areata. RNA was extracted and reverse transcribed into cDNA as the sequencing template. The protocol was immunoSEQ multiplex PCR, while the TCRdb copy is restricted to in-frame clones and leaves out a portion. The sample includes around 190,000 clones, about 61% of them seen just once. The sequenced sample consisted of CD8+ T cells sorted from blood. These receptors all come from a human donor in good health.

The rearrangement joins TRBV5-6 to TRBJ2-5; no firm D call. The germline V gene has CDR1 SGHDT and CDR2 YYEEEE. CDR3 length: 13 residues. V dropped 0 bases and J dropped 0 bases, with 3 bases sitting between them. CDR3 DNA: TGTGCCAGCAGCTTGGAATACCAAGAGACCCAGTACTTC. This translates into CASSLEYQETQYF. Full variable domain (outside the CDR3, taken from reference TRBV5-6 and TRBJ2-5): DAGVTQSPTHLIKTRGQQVTLRCSPKSGHDTVSWYQQALGQGPQFIFQYYEEEERQRGNFPDRFSGHQFPNYSSELNVNALLLGDSALYLCASSLEYQETQYFGPGTRLLVL.

The V gene is TRBV7-2, the J gene TRBJ1-1; 7 bases are a match to TRBD1. With V trimmed by 5 bases and J by 4 bases, 13 bases remained unmatched. Germline CDR1 SGHTA, CDR2 FQGNSA. The length of the CDR3 is 16 residues. The CDR3 loop reads CASSIGVGGGSTEAFF. Here the CDR3 DNA reads TGTGCCAGCAGCATAGGGGTGGGAGGGGGCAGCACTGAAGCTTTCTTT.

The chain carries TRBV15 and TRBJ2-2; maybe TRBD2 (6 bases). This CDR3 comprises 14 residues. The germline CDR1 and CDR2 sequences are LNHNV and YYDKDF (reference sequence). The V and J ends lost 1 base and 4 bases respectively, with 7 bases between them. The CDR3 loop reads CATSRAGGTGELFF. Here the CDR3 DNA reads TGTGCCACCAGCAGAGCCGGGGGCACCGGGGAGCTGTTTTTT.

The chain recombines TRBV6-5 with TRBJ2-5, with TRBD2 identical over 9 bases. Trimming at V came to 2 bases and at J to 5 bases, leaving 9 bases not matched to a gene. Germline CDR1 is MNHEY and CDR2 is SVGAGI. The CDR3 covers 16 residues. CDR3 nucleotides: TGTGCCAGCAGTTACGCGGTAGCGGGGGTCCGGGAGACCCAGTACTTC. Protein: CASSYAVAGVRETQYF.

The chain employs TRBV7-2 and TRBJ2-3; D is undetermined. This CDR3 has 13 amino acids. Germline CDR1 is SGHTA and CDR2 is FQGNSA. V lost 4 bases, J lost 0 bases, and 5 bases lay in between. The CDR3 sequence is CASSSASTDTQYF. In DNA form, the CDR3 reads TGTGCCAGCAGCTCTGCTAGCACAGATACGCAGTATTTT.

The chain employs TRBV4-1 and TRBJ1-6; no reliable D call. Germline values: CDR1 MGHRA, CDR2 YSYEKL. The length of the CDR3 is 15 residues. The ends were cut back, 4 bases at V and 0 bases at J, with 7 bases in the middle. CDR3 sequence reads: CASSPVSSYNSPLHF. For the CDR3, the DNA is TGCGCCAGCAGCCCCGTGAGCTCCTATAATTCACCCCTCCACTTT.

V gene TRBV30 combines with J gene TRBJ1-1, with a tentative D call TRBD1 (6 bases). This CDR3 is 14 amino acids long. The V end was cut by 4 bases, the J end by 6 bases, with 18 bases between. CDR1 is GTSNPN and CDR2 is SVGIG in the germline V gene (reference sequence). CDR3 protein: CAWTQGQGAAEAFF. The CDR3 bases are TGTGCCTGGACACAGGGACAAGGGGCGGCTGAAGCTTTCTTT.

This clone was counted between two and nine times. The V and J genes are TRBV21-1 and TRBJ1-2. TRBV21-1 is annotated as a pseudogene. The CDR3 is 14 residues long. The CDR3: CASSKVRLGYGYTF. In DNA, the CDR3 is TGTGCCAGCAGCAAGGTGAGACTGGGCTATGGCTACACCTTC.

J is TRBJ1-1 and V is TRBV6-5, with a tentative D call TRBD1 (5 bases). This CDR3 has 12 residues. V lost 6 bases and J lost 1, with 6 bases in between. Germline assignment: CDR1 MNHEY and CDR2 SVGAGI. The CDR3 is CASSQGNTEAFF. The CDR3 region has the DNA TGTGCCAGCAGCCAGGGGAACACTGAAGCTTTCTTT.

This clone was seen only a few times. The rearrangement joins TRBV5-1 to TRBJ2-7; a possible D gene is TRBD2 (5 bases). Germline values: CDR1 SGHRS, CDR2 YFSETQ. V was trimmed by 6 bases and J by 5 bases, leaving 18 bases between them. The CDR3 length is 14 residues. The CDR3 protein is CASTVYPSGNEQYF. The CDR3 nucleotides are TGCGCCAGCACCGTATACCCGTCCGGGAACGAGCAGTACTTC.

This clone came up a few times. The chain uses TRBV27 and TRBJ1-1, with 7 nucleotides matching TRBD1. V dropped 5 bases and J dropped 6; count of bases not matched to a gene: 9. The CDR3 runs to 14 residues. The germline gives CDR1 MNHEY, CDR2 SMNVEV (reference sequence). The CDR3 reads CASSTLGQVAEAFF. The CDR3 DNA reads as TGTGCCAGCAGTACCCTCGGACAGGTTGCTGAAGCTTTCTTT.

This clone was seen a handful of times. This chain links TRBV6-1 with TRBJ2-7; tentatively, D is TRBD2 (5 bases). This CDR3 contains 10 residues. Germline values: CDR1 MNHNS, CDR2 SASEGT. V was shortened by 8 bases and J by 3 bases, with 5 bases between the two germline ends. DNA of the CDR3: TGTGCCAGCCGGGACTACGAGCAGTACTTC. It translates to CASRDYEQYF.

This clone was detected only a few times. The V and J genes are TRBV7-9 and TRBJ1-1; 10 nucleotides align to TRBD1. CDR3 size: 16 residues. Germline CDR1 and CDR2: SEHNR and FQNEAQ (reference sequence). V dropped 5 bases and J dropped 4; count of bases not matched to a gene: 10. The DNA of the CDR3 is TGTGCCAGCAGCCCGAAGGACAGGGGGGAGGGCACTGAAGCTTTCTTT. The encoded protein is CASSPKDRGEGTEAFF.

This chain links TRBV29-1 with TRBJ2-1; 8 positions match TRBD2. This CDR3 comprises 14 residues. Germline lookup yields CDR1 SQVTM and CDR2 ANQGSEA. Trimming cost V 4 bases and J 6 bases; bases outside gene matches: 8. As DNA, the CDR3 is TGCAGCGTTGGGTCGGGGGGGCCTCTCAATGAGCAGTTCTTC. Its translation is CSVGSGGPLNEQFF.

This clone has just a few counts. The V and J genes are TRBV4-1 and TRBJ1-4; 9 bases match TRBD1. V was clipped by 3 bases and J by 5 bases; unmatched bases: 7. The CDR3 runs to 16 residues. Germline V gives CDR1 MGHRA, CDR2 YSYEKL. As DNA, the CDR3 is TGCGCCAGCAGCCATCCATCTGACAGGGGGAATGAAAAACTGTTTTTT. Its protein is CASSHPSDRGNEKLFF.

The rearrangement joins TRBV19 to TRBJ2-3; 13 bases fit TRBD2. Trimming removed 4 bases from V and 0 bases from J; junction bases left unmatched: 7. Germline CDR1 and CDR2: LNHDA and SQIVND (reference sequence). This CDR3 comprises 18 residues. The CDR3 spells CASSTGTSGVPSTDTQYF. The CDR3 bases are TGTGCCAGTAGTACAGGGACTAGCGGGGTTCCTAGCACAGATACGCAGTATTTT. Using reference TRBV19 and TRBJ2-3 for the parts outside the CDR3, the full variable domain is DGGITQSPKYLFRKEGQNVTLSCEQNLNHDAMYWYRQDPGQGLRLIYYSQIVNDFQKGDIAEGYSVSREKKESFPLTVTSAQKNPTAFYLCASSTGTSGVPSTDTQYFGPGTRLTVL.

The rearrangement links TRBV30 to TRBJ2-1; D tentatively reads TRBD1 or TRBD2 (5 bases each). Per germline, CDR1 GTSNPN and CDR2 SVGIG (reference sequence). CDR3 length: 13 residues. V was cut by 4 bases and J by 3 bases, with 10 bases left in between. The CDR3 coding sequence is TGTGCCTGGACCCGGGACCTCTACAATGAGCAGTTCTTC. This codes for CAWTRDLYNEQFF.

This chain joins TRBV5-4 and TRBJ1-1, with D maybe TRBD1 (6 bases). The CDR3 is 13 amino acids. V lost 2 bases and J 6 bases, leaving 11 bases between the germline ends. Germline values: CDR1 SGHNT, CDR2 YYREEE (reference sequence). CDR3 in amino acids: CASSFRGAAEAFF. Written as DNA, the CDR3 is TGTGCCAGCAGCTTTCGGGGGGCGGCTGAAGCTTTCTTT.

This clone is medium-sized (0.01 to 0.1%). The genes are TRBV23-1 and TRBJ1-5; tentatively, D is TRBD1 (6 bases). TRBV23-1 carries the ORF label, with uncertain function. The CDR3 contains 17 residues. The V and J ends lost 0 bases and 0 bases respectively, with 12 bases between them. CDR3 bases: TGCGCCAGCAGTCAATCCGGGACACTGTCTAGCAATCAGCCCCAGCATTTT. This encodes CASSQSGTLSSNQPQHF.

The chain combines TRBV5-1 with TRBJ1-1; D is ambiguous. Germline CDR1 SGHRS, CDR2 YFSETQ. The germline V and J ends were trimmed by 8 bases and 1 base, with 18 bases remaining between them. This CDR3 comprises 15 residues. The CDR3 region has the DNA TGCGCCAGTACCCTCTCGGCCTACACGAACACTGAAGCTTTCTTT. Translating gives CASTLSAYTNTEAFF.